The entry that follows covers one TCR beta chain sequence. The data were obtained in a study of T cells in Graves' hyperthyroidism and ophthalmopathy. V lost 5 bases to trimming and J lost 4 bases, with 8 bases between them. CDR1 and CDR2 (germline): LNHDA, SQIVND (reference sequence). This CDR3 comprises 12 residues. The CDR3 regions of TCR beta were amplified from RNA transcripts. First-round RT-PCR with HTBI primers amplified the TCR CDR3 region. Each CDR3 protein is one row after TCRdb ran MiXCR on the multiplex PCR reads. The sample includes 450,000 to 600,000 distinct CDR3 sequences, just under 20% of them seen just once.

The specimen sequenced was blood. The V gene is TRBV19, the J gene TRBJ1-2; unclear D gene. The receptor comes from a man aged 40-49 years with Graves' ophthalmopathy. CDR3 coding DNA: TGTGCCAGTAGTTCCTACAGCTATGGCTACACCTTC. Translating gives CASSSYSYGYTF.